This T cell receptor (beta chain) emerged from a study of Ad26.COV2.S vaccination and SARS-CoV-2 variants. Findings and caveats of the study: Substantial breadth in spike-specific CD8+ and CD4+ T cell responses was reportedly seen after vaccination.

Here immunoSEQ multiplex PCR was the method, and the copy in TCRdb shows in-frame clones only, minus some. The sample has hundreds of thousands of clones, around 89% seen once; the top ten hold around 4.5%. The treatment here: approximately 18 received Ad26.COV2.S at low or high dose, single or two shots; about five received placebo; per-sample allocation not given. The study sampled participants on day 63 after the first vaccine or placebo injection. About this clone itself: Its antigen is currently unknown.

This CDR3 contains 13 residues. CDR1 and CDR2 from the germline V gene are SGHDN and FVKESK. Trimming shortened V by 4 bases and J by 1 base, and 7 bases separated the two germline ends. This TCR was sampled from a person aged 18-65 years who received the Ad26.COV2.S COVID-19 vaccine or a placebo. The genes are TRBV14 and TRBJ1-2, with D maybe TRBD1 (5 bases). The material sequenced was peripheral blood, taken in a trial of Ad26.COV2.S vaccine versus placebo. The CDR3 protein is CASSLQVNYGYTF. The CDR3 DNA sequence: TGTGCCAGCAGCCTACAGGTTAACTATGGCTACACCTTC. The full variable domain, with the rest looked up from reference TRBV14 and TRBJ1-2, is EAGVTQFPSHSVIEKGQTVTLRCDPISGHDNLYWYRRVMGKEIKFLLHFVKESKQDESGMPNNRFLAERTGGTYSTLKVQPAELEDSGVYFCASSLQVNYGYTFGSGTRLTVV.